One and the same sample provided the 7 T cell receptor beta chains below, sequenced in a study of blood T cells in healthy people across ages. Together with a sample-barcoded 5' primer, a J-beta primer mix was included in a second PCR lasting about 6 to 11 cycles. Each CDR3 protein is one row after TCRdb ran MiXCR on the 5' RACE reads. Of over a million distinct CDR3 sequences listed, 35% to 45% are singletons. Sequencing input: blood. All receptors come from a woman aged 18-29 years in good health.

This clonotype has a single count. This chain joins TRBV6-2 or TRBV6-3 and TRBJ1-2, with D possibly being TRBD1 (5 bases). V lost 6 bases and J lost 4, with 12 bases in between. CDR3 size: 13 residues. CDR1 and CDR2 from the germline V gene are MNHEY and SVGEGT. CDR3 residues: CASSQEDIYGYTF. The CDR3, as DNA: TGTGCCAGCAGCCAAGAGGACATCTATGGCTACACCTTC.

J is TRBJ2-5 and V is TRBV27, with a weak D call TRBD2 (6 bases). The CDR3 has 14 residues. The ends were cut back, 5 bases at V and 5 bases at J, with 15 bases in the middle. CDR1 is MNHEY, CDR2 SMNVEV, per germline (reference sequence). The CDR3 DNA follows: TGTGCCAGCAGTAAGCGCAGCGGGCGGGAGACCCAGTACTTC. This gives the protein CASSKRSGRETQYF.

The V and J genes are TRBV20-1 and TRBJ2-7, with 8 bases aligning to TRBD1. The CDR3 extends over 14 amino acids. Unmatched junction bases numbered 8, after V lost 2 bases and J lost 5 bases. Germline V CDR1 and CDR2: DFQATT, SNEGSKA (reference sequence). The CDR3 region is CSARFGQGANEQYF. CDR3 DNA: TGCAGTGCTAGATTCGGACAGGGCGCGAACGAGCAGTACTTC.

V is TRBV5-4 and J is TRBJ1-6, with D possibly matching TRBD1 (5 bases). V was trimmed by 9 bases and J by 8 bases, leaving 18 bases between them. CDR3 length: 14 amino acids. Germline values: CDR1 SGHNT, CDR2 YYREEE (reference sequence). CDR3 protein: CANSHDRGHSPLHF. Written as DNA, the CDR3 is TGTGCCAACAGTCACGACAGAGGACATTCACCCCTCCACTTT.

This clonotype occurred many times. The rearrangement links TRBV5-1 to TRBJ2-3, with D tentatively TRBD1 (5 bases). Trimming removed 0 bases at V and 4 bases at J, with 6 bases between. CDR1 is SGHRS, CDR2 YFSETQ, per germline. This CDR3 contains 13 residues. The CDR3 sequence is CASSLGQPDTQYF. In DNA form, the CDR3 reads TGCGCCAGCAGCTTGGGACAGCCAGATACGCAGTATTTT.

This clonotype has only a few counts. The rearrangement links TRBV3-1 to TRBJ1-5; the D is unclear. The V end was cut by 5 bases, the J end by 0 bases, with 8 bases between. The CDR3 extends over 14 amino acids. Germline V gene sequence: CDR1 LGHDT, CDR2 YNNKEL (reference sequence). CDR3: CASSTAYSNQPQHF. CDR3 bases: TGTGCCAGCAGCACAGCGTATAGCAATCAGCCCCAGCATTTT.

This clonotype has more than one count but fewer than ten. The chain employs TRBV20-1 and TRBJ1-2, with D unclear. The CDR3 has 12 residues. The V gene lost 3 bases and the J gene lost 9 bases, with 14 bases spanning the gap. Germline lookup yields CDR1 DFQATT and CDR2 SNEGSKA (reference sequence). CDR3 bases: TGCAGTGCTAGTCAGGAAAAATTGAGCTACACCTTC. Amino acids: CSASQEKLSYTF.